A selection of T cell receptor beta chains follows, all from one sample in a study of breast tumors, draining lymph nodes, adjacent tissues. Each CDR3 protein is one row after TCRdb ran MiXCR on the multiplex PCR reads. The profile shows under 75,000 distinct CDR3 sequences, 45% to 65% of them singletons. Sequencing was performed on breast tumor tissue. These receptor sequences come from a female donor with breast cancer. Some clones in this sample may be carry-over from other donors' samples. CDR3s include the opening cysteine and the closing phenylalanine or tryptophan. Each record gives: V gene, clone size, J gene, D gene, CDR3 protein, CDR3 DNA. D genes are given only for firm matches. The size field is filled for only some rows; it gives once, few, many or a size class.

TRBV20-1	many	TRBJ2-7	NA	CSARAPTSSYEQYF	TGCAGTGCTAGAGCCCCGACTAGTTCCTACGAGCAGTACTTC
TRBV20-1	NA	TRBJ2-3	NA	CSARGWQGTDTQYF	TGCAGTGCTAGAGGATGGCAGGGAACAGATACGCAGTATTTT
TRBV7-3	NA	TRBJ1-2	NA	CASSLSPGNYGYTF	TGTGCCAGCAGCTTAAGCCCAGGGAACTATGGCTACACCTTC
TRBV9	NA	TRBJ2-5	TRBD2	CASSVGASGGQETQYF	TGTGCCAGCAGCGTAGGGGCTAGCGGGGGCCAGGAGACCCAGTACTTC
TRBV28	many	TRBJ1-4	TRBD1	CASSSSGTGQTKLFF	TGTGCCAGCAGTTCAAGCGGGACAGGTCAGACAAAACTGTTTTTT
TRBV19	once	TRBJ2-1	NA	CASSMRRNNEQFF	TGTGCCAGTAGTATGAGGAGGAACAATGAGCAGTTCTTC
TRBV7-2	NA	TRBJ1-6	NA	CASSIPFSMRGIYSPLHF	TGTGCCAGCAGCATACCATTTAGCATGCGGGGGATATATTCACCCCTCCACTTT
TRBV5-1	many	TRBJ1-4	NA	CASSLLWGRTNEKLFF	TGCGCCAGCAGCTTGCTCTGGGGCCGCACTAATGAAAAACTGTTTTTT
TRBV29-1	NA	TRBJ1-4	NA	CSVVYYLGGPNEKLFF	TGCAGCGTTGTTTACTACTTAGGGGGTCCCAATGAAAAACTGTTTTTT
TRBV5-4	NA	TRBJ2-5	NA	CASSSWTAQETRYF	TGTGCCAGCAGCTCGTGGACAGCCCAAGAGACCCGGTACTTC
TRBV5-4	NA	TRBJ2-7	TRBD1	CASSPDRVEQYF	TGTGCCAGCAGCCCCGACAGGGTCGAGCAGTACTTC
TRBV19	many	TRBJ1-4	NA	CASSKGLRVEKLFF	TGTGCCAGTAGTAAGGGACTCCGGGTTGAAAAACTGTTTTTT
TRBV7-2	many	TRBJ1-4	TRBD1	CASSTYRGTNEKLFF	TGTGCCAGCAGCACATACAGGGGAACTAATGAAAAACTGTTTTTT
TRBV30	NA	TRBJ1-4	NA	CASFRGLNEKLFF	TGTGCCTCCTTTAGGGGCCTCAATGAAAAACTGTTTTTT
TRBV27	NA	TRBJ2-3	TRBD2	CASSFRAGGLNEQYF	TGTGCCAGCAGTTTTCGGGCGGGAGGTCTCAATGAGCAGTATTTT
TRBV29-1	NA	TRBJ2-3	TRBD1	CSVEDDRAPDTQYF	TGCAGCGTTGAGGACGACAGGGCCCCAGATACGCAGTATTTT
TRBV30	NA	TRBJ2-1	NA	CAYRLGTEQFF	TGTGCCTACCGACTAGGAACTGAGCAGTTCTTC
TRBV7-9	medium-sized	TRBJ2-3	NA	CASSPRDTQYF	TGTGCCAGCAGCCCCAGGGATACGCAGTATTTT
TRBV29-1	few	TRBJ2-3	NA	CSFTVWSSTDTQYF	TGCAGCTTCACAGTTTGGTCCAGCACAGATACGCAGTATTTT
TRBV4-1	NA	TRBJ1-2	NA	CATSAHYGYTF	TGCGCCACCTCGGCCCACTATGGCTACACCTTC
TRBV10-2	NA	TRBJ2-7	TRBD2	CASSVGLAGSYEQYF	TGCGCCAGCAGTGTAGGACTAGCGGGGTCCTACGAGCAGTACTTC
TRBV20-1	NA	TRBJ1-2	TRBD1	CSGLKGGTEGYTF	TGCAGTGGGTTGAAAGGGGGCACGGAGGGCTACACCTTC
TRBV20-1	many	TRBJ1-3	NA	CSARGGGENTIYF	TGCAGTGCTAGGGGGGGCGGGGAAAACACCATATATTTT
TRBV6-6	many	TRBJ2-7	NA	CASSTRLAYEQYF	TGTGCCAGCAGCACCCGACTAGCCTACGAGCAGTACTTC
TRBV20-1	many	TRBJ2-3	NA	CSATRLGGDTQYF	TGCAGTGCTACCCGACTAGGTGGAGATACGCAGTATTTT
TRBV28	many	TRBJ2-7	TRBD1	CASSFDRAHEQYF	TGTGCCAGCAGTTTCGACAGGGCTCACGAGCAGTACTTC
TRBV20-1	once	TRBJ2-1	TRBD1	CSADPGTGENEQFF	TGCAGTGCTGACCCGGGGACAGGGGAGAATGAGCAGTTCTTC
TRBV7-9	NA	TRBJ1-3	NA	CASSLGQSGNTIYF	TGTGCCAGCAGCTTAGGACAGTCGGGAAACACCATATATTTT